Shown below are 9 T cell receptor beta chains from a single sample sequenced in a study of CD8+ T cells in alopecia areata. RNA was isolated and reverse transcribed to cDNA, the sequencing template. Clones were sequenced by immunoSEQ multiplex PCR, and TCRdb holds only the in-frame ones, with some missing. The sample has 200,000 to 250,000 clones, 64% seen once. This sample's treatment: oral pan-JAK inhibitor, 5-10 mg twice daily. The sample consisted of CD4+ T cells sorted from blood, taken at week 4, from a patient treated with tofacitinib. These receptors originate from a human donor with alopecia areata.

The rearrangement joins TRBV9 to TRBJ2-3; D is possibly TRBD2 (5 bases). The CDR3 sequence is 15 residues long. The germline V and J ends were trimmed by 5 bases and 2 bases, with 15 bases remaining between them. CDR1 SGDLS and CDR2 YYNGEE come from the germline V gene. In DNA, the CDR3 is TGTGCCAGCAGGGAGACCGGACTTATCACAGATACGCAGTATTTT. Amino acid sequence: CASRETGLITDTQYF.

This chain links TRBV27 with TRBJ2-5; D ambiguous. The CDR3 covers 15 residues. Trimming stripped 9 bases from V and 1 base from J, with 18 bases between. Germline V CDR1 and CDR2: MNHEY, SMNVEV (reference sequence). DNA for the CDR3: TGTGCCAGTAGCAGGTTCCAGGACGGCCAAGAGACCCAGTACTTC. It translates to CASSRFQDGQETQYF.

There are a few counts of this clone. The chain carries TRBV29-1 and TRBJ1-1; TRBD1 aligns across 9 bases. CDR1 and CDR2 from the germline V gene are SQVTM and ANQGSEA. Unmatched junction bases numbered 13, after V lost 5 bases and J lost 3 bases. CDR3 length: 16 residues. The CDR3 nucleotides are TGCAGCGTTCCTCCGGGACAGGGTCTTTCAGACACTGAAGCTTTCTTT. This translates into CSVPPGQGLSDTEAFF.

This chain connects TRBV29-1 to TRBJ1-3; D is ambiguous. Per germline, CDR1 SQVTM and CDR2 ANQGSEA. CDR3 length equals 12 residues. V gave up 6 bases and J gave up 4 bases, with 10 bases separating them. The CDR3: CSVTLFGNTIYF. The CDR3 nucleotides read TGCAGCGTGACCCTTTTCGGAAACACCATATATTTT.

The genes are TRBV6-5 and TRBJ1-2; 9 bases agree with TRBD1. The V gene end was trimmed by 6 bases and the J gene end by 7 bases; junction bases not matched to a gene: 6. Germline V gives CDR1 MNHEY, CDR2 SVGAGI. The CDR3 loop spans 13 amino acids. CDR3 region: CASRTGQGVGYTF. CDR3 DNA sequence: TGTGCCAGCAGAACGGGACAGGGTGTTGGCTACACCTTC.

CDR3 nucleotide sequence: TGTGCCAGCAGGTCGGAAAAGGGAAACATTCAGTACTTC. This codes for CASRSEKGNIQYF. The chain combines TRBV6-5 with TRBJ2-4; D gene unclear. Germline CDR1 MNHEY, CDR2 SVGAGI. The CDR3 is 13 amino acids. Trimming took 6 bases from V and 6 from J, leaving 12 bases between them.

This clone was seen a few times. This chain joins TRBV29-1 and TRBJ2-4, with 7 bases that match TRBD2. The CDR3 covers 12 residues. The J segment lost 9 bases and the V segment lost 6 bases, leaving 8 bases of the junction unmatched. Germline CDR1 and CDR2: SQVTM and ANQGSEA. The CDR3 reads CSVGGDGGIQYF. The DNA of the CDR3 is TGCAGCGTGGGGGGGGACGGCGGCATTCAGTACTTC. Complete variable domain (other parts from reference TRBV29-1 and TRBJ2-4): SAVISQKPSRDICQRGTSLTIQCQVDSQVTMMFWYRQQPGQSLTLIATANQGSEATYESGFVIDKFPISRPNLTFSTLTVSNMSPEDSSIYLCSVGGDGGIQYFGAGTRLSVL.

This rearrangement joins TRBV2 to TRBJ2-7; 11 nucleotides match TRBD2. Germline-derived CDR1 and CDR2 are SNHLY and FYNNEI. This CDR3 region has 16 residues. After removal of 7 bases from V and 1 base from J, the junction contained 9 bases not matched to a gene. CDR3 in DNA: TGTGCCAGCACGCCGGAGACTAGCGGGATTTCCTACGAGCAGTACTTC. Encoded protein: CASTPETSGISYEQYF.

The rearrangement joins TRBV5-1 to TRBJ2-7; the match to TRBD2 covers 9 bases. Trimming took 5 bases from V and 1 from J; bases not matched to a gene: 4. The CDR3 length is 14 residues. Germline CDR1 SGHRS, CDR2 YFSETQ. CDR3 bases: TGCGCCAGCAGACTAGCGGGCTATTCCTACGAGCAGTACTTC. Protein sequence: CASRLAGYSYEQYF.